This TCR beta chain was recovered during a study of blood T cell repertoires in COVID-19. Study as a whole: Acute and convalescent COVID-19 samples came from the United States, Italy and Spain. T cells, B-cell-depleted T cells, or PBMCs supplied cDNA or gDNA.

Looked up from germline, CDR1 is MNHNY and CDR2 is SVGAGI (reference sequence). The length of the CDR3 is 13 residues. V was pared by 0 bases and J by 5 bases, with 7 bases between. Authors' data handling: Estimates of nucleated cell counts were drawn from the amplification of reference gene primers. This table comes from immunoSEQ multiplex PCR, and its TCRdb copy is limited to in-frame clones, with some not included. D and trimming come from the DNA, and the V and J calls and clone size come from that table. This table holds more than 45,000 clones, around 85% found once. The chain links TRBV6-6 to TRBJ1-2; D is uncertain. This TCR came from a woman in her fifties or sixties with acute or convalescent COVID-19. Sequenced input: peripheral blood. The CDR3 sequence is CASSYSPGYGYTF. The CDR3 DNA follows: TGTGCCAGCAGTTACTCCCCGGGGTATGGCTACACCTTC.